These 25 T cell receptor beta chains came from one sample sequenced in a study of vaccination effects on CD4 cells after COVID-19. The antigens of these receptors remain unknown. Antigen-specific CD4+ T cells were expanded with viral peptide pools in the ViraFEST assay before sequencing. After less than 11 days in culture, the CD4+ T cells were isolated. Of the BNT162b2 and mRNA-1273 vaccines, participants received two doses of one or the other. Some clones are missing from TCRdb's copy, which holds only in-frame ones; the method was immunoSEQ multiplex PCR. The repertoire holds around 67,000 clones, with 70% to 90% as singletons. Sequencing was performed on CD4+ T cells from PBMCs cultured with HCoV-229E spike peptides, taken after COVID-19 vaccination. These TCRs come from a human donor who received a COVID-19 vaccine.

This clone has only one observation. This chain connects TRBV7-2 to TRBJ1-2; tentatively, D is TRBD1 (6 bases). This CDR3 contains 13 residues. Germline CDR1 reads SGHTA; CDR2 reads FQGNSA. The germline V and J ends were trimmed by 6 bases and 6 bases, with 14 bases remaining between them. The CDR3 sequence is CASSQYRDNGYTF. Written as DNA, the CDR3 is TGTGCCAGCAGTCAATACAGGGATAATGGCTACACCTTC.

The gene calls are TRBV3-1 (or the pseudogene TRBV3-2) and TRBJ1-1, with 9 bases aligning to TRBD1. The CDR3 has 13 residues. The V gene's germline CDR1 is LGHDT and CDR2 YNNKEL (reference sequence). Trimming at V came to 1 base and at J to 11 bases, leaving 5 bases not matched to a gene. The DNA of the CDR3 is TGTGCCAGCAGCCAAGGGGACAGGGAGAGCGCTTTCTTT. It yields the protein CASSQGDRESAFF.

The genes are TRBV3-1 (or the pseudogene TRBV3-2) and TRBJ2-7, with D hard to call. Germline V CDR1 and CDR2: LGHDT, YNNKEL (reference sequence). This CDR3 comprises 13 residues. The V gene lost 4 bases and the J gene lost 3 bases, with 10 bases spanning the gap. The CDR3 region is CASSLSTSYEQYV. CDR3 DNA: TGTGCCAGCAGCCTATCAACCAGCTACGAGCAGTACGTC.

The V gene is TRBV29-1, the J gene TRBJ2-1; 9 positions agree with TRBD2. The CDR3 is 14 residues long. Germline V gives CDR1 SQVTM, CDR2 ANQGSEA. Losses at the gene ends were 7 bases for V and 4 bases for J; bases not matched to a gene: 8. CDR3 in amino acids: CSARLAVEYNEQFF. Here the CDR3 DNA reads TGCAGCGCCCGACTAGCGGTGGAATACAATGAGCAGTTCTTC.

The chain has TRBV10-3 and TRBJ1-5, with a tentative D call TRBD1 (5 bases). There are 15 residues in the CDR3. V gave up 3 bases and J gave up 1 base, with 10 bases separating them. Germline CDR1 ENHRY, CDR2 SYGVKD. The CDR3 protein is CAISDGQGSNQPQHF. The DNA for the CDR3 is TGTGCCATCAGTGACGGGCAGGGAAGCAATCAGCCCCAGCATTTT.

The chain couples TRBV4-1 to TRBJ2-5; D is uncertain. The V gene's germline CDR1 is MGHRA and CDR2 YSYEKL. The CDR3 consists of 14 residues. Trimming took 4 bases from V and 4 from J, leaving 13 bases between them. The CDR3 spells CASSRMGYGETQYF. The CDR3 DNA reads TGCGCCAGCAGCCGGATGGGATACGGAGAGACCCAGTACTTC.

This chain connects TRBV7-2 to TRBJ2-5; D is perhaps TRBD2 (7 bases). Trimming shortened V by 5 bases and J by 3 bases, and 16 bases separated the two germline ends. This CDR3 comprises 15 residues. Germline lookup yields CDR1 SGHTA and CDR2 FQGNSA. The CDR3 loop reads CASSLGGGRKETQYF. CDR3 bases: TGTGCCAGCAGCCTAGGGGGGGGCCGGAAAGAGACCCAGTACTTC.

The chain couples TRBV19 to TRBJ1-5, with a tentative D call TRBD1 (6 bases). Germline values: CDR1 LNHDA, CDR2 SQIVND (reference sequence). The CDR3 is 14 residues long. Trimming stripped 6 bases from V and 3 bases from J, with 12 bases between. The CDR3 sequence: CASRGDTNNQPQHF. The CDR3 DNA reads TGTGCCAGTAGGGGGGACACCAACAATCAGCCCCAGCATTTT.

V gene TRBV7-9 combines with J gene TRBJ1-5; D might be TRBD1 (5 bases). The germline V gene encodes CDR1 SEHNR and CDR2 FQNEAQ (reference sequence). V was trimmed by 1 base and J by 7 bases, leaving 8 bases between them. The CDR3 contains 13 residues. CDR3 DNA: TGTGCCAGCAGCTTAGGGGGGGACCAGCCCCAGCATTTT. It translates to CASSLGGDQPQHF. Combining the CDR3 with reference TRBV7-9 and TRBJ1-5 gives the whole variable domain DTGVSQNPRHKITKRGQNVTFRCDPISEHNRLYWYRQTLGQGPEFLTYFQNEAQLEKSRLLSDRFSAERPKGSFSTLEIQRTEQGDSAMYLCASSLGGDQPQHFGDGTRLSIL.

The V call is TRBV9, the J call TRBJ2-3; TRBD2 is a possible D gene (5 bases). Germline values: CDR1 SGDLS, CDR2 YYNGEE. This CDR3 contains 14 residues. Trimming shortened V by 3 bases and J by 2 bases, and 10 bases separated the two germline ends. The CDR3 nucleotides read TGTGCCAGCAGCGATCCGGACTCCACAGATACGCAGTATTTT. Its protein product is CASSDPDSTDTQYF.

V and J are TRBV27 and TRBJ1-6; TRBD1 agrees at 11 bases. Germline V gene data show CDR1 as MNHEY and CDR2 as SMNVEV (reference sequence). The CDR3 sequence is 15 residues long. J was trimmed by 10 bases and V by 5 bases; bases with no gene match: 7. The CDR3 spells CASSTRTGGRSPLHF. The CDR3 nucleotides read TGTGCCAGCAGTACAAGGACAGGGGGCAGGTCACCCCTCCACTTT.

The chain carries TRBV10-1 and TRBJ2-7; either TRBD1 or TRBD2 may fit D (6 bases each). V dropped 0 bases and J dropped 3 bases, with 15 bases sitting between them. The CDR3 is made up of 16 amino acids. The germline CDR1 and CDR2 sequences are WNHNN and SYGVQD (reference sequence). CDR3 sequence (DNA): TGCGCCAGCAGTGAGTCCATAGGGGGGCAGGGCTACGAGCAGTACGTC. It translates to CASSESIGGQGYEQYV.

The sample holds a few counts of this clone. The gene calls are TRBV10-2 and TRBJ1-5; TRBD1 is a possible D gene (6 bases). V lost 3 bases and J 1 base, leaving 13 bases between the germline ends. CDR1 is WSHSY and CDR2 is SAAADI in the germline V gene. This CDR3 is 16 amino acids long. The CDR3 DNA reads TGCGCCAGCAGTGACAGGGGCTCCTGGAGCAATCAGCCCCAGCATTTT. It specifies CASSDRGSWSNQPQHF.

V and J are TRBV7-2 and TRBJ1-4; 7 bases fit TRBD1. Looked up from germline, CDR1 is SGHTA and CDR2 is FQGNSA. With 5 bases clipped from V and 8 bases from J, the junction kept 8 bases outside the gene matches. The CDR3 covers 14 residues. DNA for the CDR3: TGTGCCAGCAGCAACCGGGACAGAGGGGAAAAACTGTTTTTT. It is translated as CASSNRDRGEKLFF.

CDR3 coding DNA: TGCAGTGCTTTACAGAAGTATGGCTACACCTTC. Protein product: CSALQKYGYTF. The chain links TRBV20-1 to TRBJ1-2; D unresolved. Germline V gene lookup returns CDR1 DFQATT and CDR2 SNEGSKA (reference sequence). The V gene lost 5 bases and the J gene lost 5 bases, with 9 bases spanning the gap. The CDR3 length is 11 residues.

The chain employs TRBV9 and TRBJ1-3; D is unclear. Trimming took off 2 bases at V and 4 bases at J, with 10 bases between the two ends. CDR1 is SGDLS and CDR2 is YYNGEE in the germline V gene. CDR3 size: 14 residues. CDR3 sequence (DNA): TGTGCCAGCAGCGTCCAGACTTCAGGAAACACCATATATTTT. It specifies CASSVQTSGNTIYF.

The chain couples TRBV6-2 or TRBV6-3 to TRBJ2-7; D remains ambiguous. Trimming removed 3 bases from V and 2 bases from J, with 11 bases in between. This CDR3 is built from 14 residues. CDR1 and CDR2 (germline): MNHEY, SVGEGT. CDR3 DNA: TGTGCCAGCAGTTATCGTGGAGCCCCCTACGAGCAGTACGTC. Protein: CASSYRGAPYEQYV.

V is TRBV6-6 and J is TRBJ1-5; D ambiguous. This CDR3 spans 15 amino acids. Looked up from germline, CDR1 is MNHNY and CDR2 is SVGAGI (reference sequence). Trimming removed 7 bases from V and 5 bases from J, with 18 bases in between. CDR3 sequence (DNA): TGTGCCAGCACCAAATCGGGCGTGACGGATCAGCCCCAGCATTTT. Encoded protein: CASTKSGVTDQPQHF.

V and J are TRBV27 and TRBJ1-5; 7 nucleotides match TRBD1. The CDR3 loop spans 15 amino acids. V dropped 3 bases and J dropped 5; count of bases not matched to a gene: 7. CDR1 is MNHEY and CDR2 is SMNVEV in the germline V gene (reference sequence). DNA of the CDR3: TGTGCCAGCAGTTTCCCCGACAGGGCCCATCAGCCCCAGCATTTT. Translation gives CASSFPDRAHQPQHF.

This clone was seen a few times. The rearrangement uses TRBV5-6 and TRBJ1-2, with D uncertain. Between the trimmed V and J ends, which lost 0 bases and 2 bases, there was a span of 11 bases. This CDR3 comprises 15 residues. Germline CDR1 SGHDT, CDR2 YYEEEE. The CDR3 loop is CASSLAFNKNYGYTF. The CDR3 DNA follows: TGTGCCAGCAGCTTGGCCTTTAACAAAAACTATGGCTACACCTTC.

The V call is TRBV10-3, the J call TRBJ2-2, with D tentatively TRBD1 (5 bases). The CDR3 runs 17 residues. Germline CDR1 and CDR2: ENHRY and SYGVKD. The V end was cut by 3 bases, the J end by 0 bases, with 14 bases between. The CDR3 sequence: CAISEWEQAPNTGELFF. DNA for the CDR3: TGTGCCATCAGTGAATGGGAACAGGCTCCGAACACCGGGGAGCTGTTTTTT.

This clone was detected once. The CDR3 region has the DNA TGTGCCTGGACCTGGGGAATGAACACTGAAGCTTTCTTT. This sequence encodes CAWTWGMNTEAFF. The chain couples TRBV30 to TRBJ1-1, with no clear D. Deletions cut 4 bases from V and 0 bases from J, with 9 bases between. Germline assignment: CDR1 GTSNPN and CDR2 SVGIG (reference sequence). This CDR3 is 13 amino acids long.

Only a few counts were recorded for this clone. The CDR3 is CASSSRDGQVNTEAFF. CDR3 DNA: TGCGCCAGCAGCTCTAGAGATGGACAGGTGAACACTGAAGCTTTCTTT. The chain recombines TRBV5-1 with TRBJ1-1, with 7 bases aligning to TRBD1. The CDR3 is made up of 16 amino acids. The J segment lost 0 bases and the V segment lost 3 bases, leaving 8 bases of the junction unmatched. The germline gives CDR1 SGHRS, CDR2 YFSETQ.

This chain connects TRBV6-1 to TRBJ2-7, with a weak D call TRBD2 (7 bases). The V end was cut by 0 bases, the J end by 1 base, with 13 bases between. From germline, CDR1 is MNHNS and CDR2 SASEGT. The CDR3 is made up of 16 amino acids. This chain's CDR3 is CASSEAGGQGSYEQYV. CDR3 in DNA: TGTGCCAGCAGTGAAGCCGGGGGGCAGGGATCCTACGAGCAGTACGTC.

This clone came up a few times. Additional DNA sequences in this sample encode the identical CDR3. The CDR3 DNA reads as TGTGCCAGCAGCCAACTGGGGGGCGAGCAGTACGTC. Residues: CASSQLGGEQYV. The chain couples TRBV3-1 (or the pseudogene TRBV3-2) to TRBJ2-7; maybe TRBD2 (6 bases). Trimming removed 2 bases at V and 6 bases at J, with 8 bases between. The CDR3 runs to 12 residues. Germline V gives CDR1 LGHDT, CDR2 YNNKEL (reference sequence).